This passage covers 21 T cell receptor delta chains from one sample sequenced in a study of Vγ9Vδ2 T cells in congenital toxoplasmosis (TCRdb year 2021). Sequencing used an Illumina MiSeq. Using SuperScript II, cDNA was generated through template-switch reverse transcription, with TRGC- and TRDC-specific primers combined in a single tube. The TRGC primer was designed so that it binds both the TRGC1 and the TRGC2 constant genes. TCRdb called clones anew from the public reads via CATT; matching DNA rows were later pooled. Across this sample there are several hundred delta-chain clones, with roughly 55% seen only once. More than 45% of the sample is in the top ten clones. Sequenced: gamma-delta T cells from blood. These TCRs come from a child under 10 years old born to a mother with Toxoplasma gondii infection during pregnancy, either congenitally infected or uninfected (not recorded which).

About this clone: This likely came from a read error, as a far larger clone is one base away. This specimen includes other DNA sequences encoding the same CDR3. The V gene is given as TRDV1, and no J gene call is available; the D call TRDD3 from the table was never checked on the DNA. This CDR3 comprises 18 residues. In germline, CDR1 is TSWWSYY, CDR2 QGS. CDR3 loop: CALGEDPHKNTTTDKLIF. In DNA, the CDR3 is TGTGCTCTTGGGGAGGACCCCCATAAAAACACTACCACCGATAAGCTCATCTTT.

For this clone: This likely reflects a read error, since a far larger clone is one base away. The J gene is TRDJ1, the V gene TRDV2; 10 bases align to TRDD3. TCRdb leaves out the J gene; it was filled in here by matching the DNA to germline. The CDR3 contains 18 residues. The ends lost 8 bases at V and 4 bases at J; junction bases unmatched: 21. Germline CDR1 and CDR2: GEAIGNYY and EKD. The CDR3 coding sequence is TGTGCCTATGATCTTCTCCGCTGGGGGATAACTTCCCACGATAAACTCATCTTT. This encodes CAYDLLRWGITSHDKLIF.

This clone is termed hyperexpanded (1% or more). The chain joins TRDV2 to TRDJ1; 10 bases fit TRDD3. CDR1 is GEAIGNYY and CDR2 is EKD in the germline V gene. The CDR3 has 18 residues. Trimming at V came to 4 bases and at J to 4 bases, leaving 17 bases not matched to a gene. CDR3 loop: CACDLLRWGITSHDKLIF. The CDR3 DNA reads TGTGCCTGTGATCTTCTCCGCTGGGGGATAACTTCCCACGATAAACTCATCTTT.

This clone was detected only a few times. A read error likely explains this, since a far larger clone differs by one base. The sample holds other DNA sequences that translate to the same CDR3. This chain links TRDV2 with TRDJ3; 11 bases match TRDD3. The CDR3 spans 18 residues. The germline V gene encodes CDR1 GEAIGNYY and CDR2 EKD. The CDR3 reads CACDILGDSSWDTRQMFF. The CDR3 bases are TGTGCCTGTGACATACTGGGGGATAGCTCCTGGGACACCCGTCAGATGTTTTTC.

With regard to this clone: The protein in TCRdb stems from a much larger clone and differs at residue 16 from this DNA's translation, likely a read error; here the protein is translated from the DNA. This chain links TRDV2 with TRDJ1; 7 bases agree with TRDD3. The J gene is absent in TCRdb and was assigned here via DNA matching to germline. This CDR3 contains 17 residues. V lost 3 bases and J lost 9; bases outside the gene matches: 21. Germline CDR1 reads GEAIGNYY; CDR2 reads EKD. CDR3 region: CACDGVLGTSLTAQLIF. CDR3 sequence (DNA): TGTGCCTGTGACGGGGTACTGGGGACCTCTTTGACAGCACAACTCATCTTT.

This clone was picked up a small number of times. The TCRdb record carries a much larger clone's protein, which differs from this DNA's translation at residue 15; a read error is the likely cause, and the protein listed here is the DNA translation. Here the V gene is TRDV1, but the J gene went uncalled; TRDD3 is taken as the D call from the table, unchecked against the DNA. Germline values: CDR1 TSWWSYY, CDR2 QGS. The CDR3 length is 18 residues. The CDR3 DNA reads TGTGCTCTTGGGGAGGACCCCCATAAAAACACTACCACCGATAATCTCATCTTT. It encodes CALGEDPHKNTTTDNLIF.

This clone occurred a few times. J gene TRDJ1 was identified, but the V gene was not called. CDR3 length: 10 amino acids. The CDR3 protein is CSGYTDKLIF. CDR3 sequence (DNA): TGTTCCGGGTACACCGATAAACTCATCTTT.

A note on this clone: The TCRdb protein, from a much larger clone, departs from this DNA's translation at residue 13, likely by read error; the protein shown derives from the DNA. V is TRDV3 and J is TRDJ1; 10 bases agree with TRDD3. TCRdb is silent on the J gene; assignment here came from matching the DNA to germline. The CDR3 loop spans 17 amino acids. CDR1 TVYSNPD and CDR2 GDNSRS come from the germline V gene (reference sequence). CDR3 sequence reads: CAFHHLTGDTRTVKLIF. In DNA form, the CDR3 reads TGTGCCTTCCACCACCTTACGGGGGATACGCGTACCGTTAAACTCATCTTT.

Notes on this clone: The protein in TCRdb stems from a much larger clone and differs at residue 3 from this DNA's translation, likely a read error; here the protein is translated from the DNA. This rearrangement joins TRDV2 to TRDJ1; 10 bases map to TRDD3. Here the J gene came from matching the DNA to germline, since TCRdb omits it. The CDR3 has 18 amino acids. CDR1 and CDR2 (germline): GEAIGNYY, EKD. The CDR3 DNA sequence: TGTGCCAGTGATCTTCTCCGCTGGGGGATAACTTCCCACGATAAACTCATCTTT. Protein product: CASDLLRWGITSHDKLIF.

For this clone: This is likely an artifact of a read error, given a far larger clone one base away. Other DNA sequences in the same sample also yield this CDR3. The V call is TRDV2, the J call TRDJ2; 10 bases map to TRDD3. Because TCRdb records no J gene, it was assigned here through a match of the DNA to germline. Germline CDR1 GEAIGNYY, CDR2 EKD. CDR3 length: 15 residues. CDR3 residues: CACDILGDLTAQLFF. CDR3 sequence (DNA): TGTGCCTGTGACATACTGGGGGATTTGACAGCGCAACTCTTCTTT.

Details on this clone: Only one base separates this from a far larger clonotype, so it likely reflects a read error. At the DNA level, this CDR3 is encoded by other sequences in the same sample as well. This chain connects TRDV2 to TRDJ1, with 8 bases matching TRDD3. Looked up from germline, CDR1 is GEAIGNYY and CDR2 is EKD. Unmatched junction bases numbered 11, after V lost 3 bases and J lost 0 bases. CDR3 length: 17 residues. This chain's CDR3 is CACDSRGYRTYTDKLIF. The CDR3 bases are TGTGCCTGTGACTCGAGGGGATACCGGACGTACACCGATAAACTCATCTTT.

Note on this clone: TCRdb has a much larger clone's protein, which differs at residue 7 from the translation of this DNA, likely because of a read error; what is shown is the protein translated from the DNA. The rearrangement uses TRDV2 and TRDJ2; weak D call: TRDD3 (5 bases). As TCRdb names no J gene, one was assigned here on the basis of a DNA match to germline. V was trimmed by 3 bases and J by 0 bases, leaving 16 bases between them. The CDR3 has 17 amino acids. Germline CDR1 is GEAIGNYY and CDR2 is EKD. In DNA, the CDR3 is TGTGCCTGTGACGGGGTACCGGGGACCTCTTTGACAGCACAACTCTTCTTT. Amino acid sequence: CACDGVPGTSLTAQLFF.

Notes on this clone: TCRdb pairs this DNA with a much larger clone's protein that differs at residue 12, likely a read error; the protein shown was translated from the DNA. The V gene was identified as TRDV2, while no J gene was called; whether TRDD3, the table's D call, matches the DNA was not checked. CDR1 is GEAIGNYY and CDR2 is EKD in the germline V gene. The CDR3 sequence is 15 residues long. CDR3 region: CACDILGDLTAHLFF. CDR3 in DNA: TGTGCCTGTGACATACTGGGGGATTTGACAGCACATCTCTTCTTT.

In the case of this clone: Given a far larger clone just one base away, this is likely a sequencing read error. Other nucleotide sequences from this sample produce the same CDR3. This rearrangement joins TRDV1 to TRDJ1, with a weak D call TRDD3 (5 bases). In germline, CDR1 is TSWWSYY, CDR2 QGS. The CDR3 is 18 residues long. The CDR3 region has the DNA TGTGCGCTTGGGGAGGACCCCCATAAAAACACTACCACCGATAAACTCATCTTT. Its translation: CALGEDPHKNTTTDKLIF.

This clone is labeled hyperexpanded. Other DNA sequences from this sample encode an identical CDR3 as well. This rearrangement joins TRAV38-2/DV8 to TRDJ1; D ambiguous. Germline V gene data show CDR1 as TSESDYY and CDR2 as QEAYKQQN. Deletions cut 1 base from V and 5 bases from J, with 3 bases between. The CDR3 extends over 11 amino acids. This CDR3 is CAYRSNDKLIF. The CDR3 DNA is TGTGCTTATAGGAGCAATGATAAACTCATCTTT.

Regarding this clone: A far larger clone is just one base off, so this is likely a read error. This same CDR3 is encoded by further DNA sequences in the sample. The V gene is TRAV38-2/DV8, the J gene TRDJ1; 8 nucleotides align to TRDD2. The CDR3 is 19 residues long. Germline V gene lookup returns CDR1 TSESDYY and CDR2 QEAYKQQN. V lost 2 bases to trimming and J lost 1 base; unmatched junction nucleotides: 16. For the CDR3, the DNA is TGTGCTTATAGGAGGGCTTCCTACGAGGGGGACACGGGCACCGATAAACTCATCTTT. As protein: CAYRRASYEGDTGTDKLIF.

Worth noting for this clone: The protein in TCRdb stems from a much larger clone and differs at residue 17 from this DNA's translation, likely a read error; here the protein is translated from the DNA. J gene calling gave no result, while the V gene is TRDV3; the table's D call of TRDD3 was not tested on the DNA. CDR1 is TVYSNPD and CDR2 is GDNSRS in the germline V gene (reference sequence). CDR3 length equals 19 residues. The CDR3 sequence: CAFPTFLPPSTGGYGGRIF. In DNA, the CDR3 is TGTGCCTTCCCCACCTTCCTACCTCCGAGTACTGGGGGATACGGAGGACGCATCTTT.

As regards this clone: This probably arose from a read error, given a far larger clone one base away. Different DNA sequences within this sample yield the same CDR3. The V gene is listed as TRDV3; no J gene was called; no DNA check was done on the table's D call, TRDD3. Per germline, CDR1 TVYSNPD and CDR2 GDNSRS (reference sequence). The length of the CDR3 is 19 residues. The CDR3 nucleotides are TGTGCCTTCCCCACCTTCCTACCTCCGAGTACTGGGGGATACGGAGGACTCATATTT. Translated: CAFPTFLPPSTGGYGGLIF.

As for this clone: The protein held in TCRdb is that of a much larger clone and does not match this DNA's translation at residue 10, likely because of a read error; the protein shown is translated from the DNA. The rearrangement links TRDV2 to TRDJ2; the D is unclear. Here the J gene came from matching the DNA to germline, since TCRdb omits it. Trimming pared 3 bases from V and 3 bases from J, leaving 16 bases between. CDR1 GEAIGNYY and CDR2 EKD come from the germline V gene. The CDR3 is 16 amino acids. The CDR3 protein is CACDSPWTAVTAQLFF. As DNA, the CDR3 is TGTGCCTGTGACTCTCCCTGGACCGCTGTGACAGCACAACTCTTCTTT.

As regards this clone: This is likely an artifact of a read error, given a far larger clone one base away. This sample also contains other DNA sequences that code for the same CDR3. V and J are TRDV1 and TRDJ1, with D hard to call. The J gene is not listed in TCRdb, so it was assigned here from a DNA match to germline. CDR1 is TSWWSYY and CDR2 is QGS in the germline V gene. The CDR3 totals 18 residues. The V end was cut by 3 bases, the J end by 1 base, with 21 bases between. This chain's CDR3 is CALGEDPHKNTTTDKLIF. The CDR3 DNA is TGTGCTCTTGGGGAGGACCCCCATAAAAACACAACCACCGATAAACTCATCTTT.

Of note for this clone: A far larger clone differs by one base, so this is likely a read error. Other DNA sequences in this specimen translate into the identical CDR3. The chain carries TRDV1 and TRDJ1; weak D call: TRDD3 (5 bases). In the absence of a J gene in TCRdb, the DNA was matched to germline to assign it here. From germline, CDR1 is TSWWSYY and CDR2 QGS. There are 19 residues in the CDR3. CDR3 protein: CALGEQGLPNWTYTDKLIF. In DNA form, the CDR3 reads TGTGCTCTAGGGGAACAGGGGCTACCGAACTGGACCTACACCGATAAACTCATCTTT.